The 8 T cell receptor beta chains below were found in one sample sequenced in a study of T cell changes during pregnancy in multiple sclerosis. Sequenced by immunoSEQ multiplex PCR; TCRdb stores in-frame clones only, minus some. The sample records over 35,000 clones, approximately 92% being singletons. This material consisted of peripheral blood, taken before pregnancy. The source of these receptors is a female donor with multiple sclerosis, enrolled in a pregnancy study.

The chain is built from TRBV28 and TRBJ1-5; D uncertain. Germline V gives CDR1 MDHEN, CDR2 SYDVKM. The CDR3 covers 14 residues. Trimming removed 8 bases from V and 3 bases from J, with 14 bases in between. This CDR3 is CASSTLIPNQPQHF. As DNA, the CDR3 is TGTGCCAGCTCGACACTGATACCCAATCAGCCCCAGCATTTT.

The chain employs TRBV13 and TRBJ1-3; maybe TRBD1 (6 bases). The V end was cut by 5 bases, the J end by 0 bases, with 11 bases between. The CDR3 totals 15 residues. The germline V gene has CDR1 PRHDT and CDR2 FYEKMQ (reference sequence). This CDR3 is CASSRGQHSGNTIYF. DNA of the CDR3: TGTGCCAGCAGCCGCGGACAGCACTCTGGAAACACCATATATTTT.

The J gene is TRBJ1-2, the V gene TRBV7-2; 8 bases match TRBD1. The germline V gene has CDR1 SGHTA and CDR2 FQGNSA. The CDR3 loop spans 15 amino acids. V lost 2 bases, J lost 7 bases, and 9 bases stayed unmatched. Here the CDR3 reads CASSLKMTGDGGYTF. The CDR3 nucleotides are TGTGCCAGCAGCTTAAAAATGACAGGGGATGGTGGCTACACCTTC.

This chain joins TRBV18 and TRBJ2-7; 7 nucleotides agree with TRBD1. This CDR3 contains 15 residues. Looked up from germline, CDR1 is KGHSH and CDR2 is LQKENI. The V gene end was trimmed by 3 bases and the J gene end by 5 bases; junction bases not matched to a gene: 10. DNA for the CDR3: TGTGCCAGCTCACCGCCTACAGGGGTAATGAACGAGCAGTACTTC. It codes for CASSPPTGVMNEQYF.

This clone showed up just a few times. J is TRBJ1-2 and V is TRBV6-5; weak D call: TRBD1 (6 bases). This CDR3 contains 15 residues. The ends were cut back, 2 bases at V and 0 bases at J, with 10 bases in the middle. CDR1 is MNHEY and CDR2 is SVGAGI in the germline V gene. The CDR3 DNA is TGTGCCAGCAGTTACCCGAGGGGGTCTAACTATGGCTACACCTTC. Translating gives CASSYPRGSNYGYTF.

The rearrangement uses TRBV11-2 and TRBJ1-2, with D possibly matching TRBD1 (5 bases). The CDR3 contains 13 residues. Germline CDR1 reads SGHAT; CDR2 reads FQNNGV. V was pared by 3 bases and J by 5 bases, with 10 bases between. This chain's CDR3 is CASSFSGVYGYTF. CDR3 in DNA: TGTGCCAGCAGCTTTTCGGGGGTGTATGGCTACACCTTC.

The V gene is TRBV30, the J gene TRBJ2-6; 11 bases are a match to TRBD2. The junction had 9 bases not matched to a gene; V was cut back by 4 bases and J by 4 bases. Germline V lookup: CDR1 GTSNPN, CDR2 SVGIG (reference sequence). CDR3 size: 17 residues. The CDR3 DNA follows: TGTGCCTGGACGAGAACTAGCGGGAGTACCGGGGCCAACGTCCTGACTTTC. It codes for CAWTRTSGSTGANVLTF. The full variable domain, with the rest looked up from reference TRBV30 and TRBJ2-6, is SQTIHQWPATLVQPVGSPLSLECTVEGTSNPNLYWYRQAAGRGLQLLFYSVGIGQISSEVPQNLSASRPQDRQFILSSKKLLLSDSGFYLCAWTRTSGSTGANVLTFGAGSRLTVL.

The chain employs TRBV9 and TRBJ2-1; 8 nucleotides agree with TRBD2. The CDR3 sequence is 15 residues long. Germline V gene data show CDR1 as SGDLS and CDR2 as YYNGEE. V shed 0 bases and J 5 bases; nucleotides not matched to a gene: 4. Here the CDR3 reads CASSVVSSGHNEQFF. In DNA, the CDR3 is TGTGCCAGCAGCGTAGTGTCTAGCGGGCACAATGAGCAGTTCTTC.